The clone carrying this TCR beta chain was counted between two and nine times. Its target is unknown. Criteria for exclusion of patients were uncontrolled infection, other autoimmune disease, pregnancy or lactation. For the diagnoses, clinical symptoms, serum thyroxine and TRAb, thyroid ultrasound and orbital computed tomography were used. Fresh peripheral blood, about 9.9 ml, yielded the PBMCs. The entry originates in a study of T cells in Graves' hyperthyroidism and ophthalmopathy. From RNA transcripts, TCR beta CDR3 regions were amplified. RT-PCR in the first round (using the HTBI primer set) targeted the TCR CDR3. MiXCR, applied by TCRdb to the multiplex PCR reads, yields one record per CDR3 protein. Here the sample spans around 400,000 distinct CDR3 sequences, about 12% being singletons. Regarding the study as a whole: In the blood, most expanded thyroid clonotypes above 0.001 appeared as well.

Sequencing used blood. This TCR was recovered from a woman under 30 with Graves' hyperthyroidism.

The CDR3, as DNA: TGTGCCACTGGGGTTGTCGATAGCAATCAGCCCCAGCATTTT. Encoded protein: CATGVVDSNQPQHF. V and J are TRBV15 and TRBJ1-5, with D unresolved. The germline V gene encodes CDR1 LNHNV and CDR2 YYDKDF (reference sequence). Trimming cost V 9 bases and J 0 bases, with 12 bases left between them. The CDR3 covers 14 residues.